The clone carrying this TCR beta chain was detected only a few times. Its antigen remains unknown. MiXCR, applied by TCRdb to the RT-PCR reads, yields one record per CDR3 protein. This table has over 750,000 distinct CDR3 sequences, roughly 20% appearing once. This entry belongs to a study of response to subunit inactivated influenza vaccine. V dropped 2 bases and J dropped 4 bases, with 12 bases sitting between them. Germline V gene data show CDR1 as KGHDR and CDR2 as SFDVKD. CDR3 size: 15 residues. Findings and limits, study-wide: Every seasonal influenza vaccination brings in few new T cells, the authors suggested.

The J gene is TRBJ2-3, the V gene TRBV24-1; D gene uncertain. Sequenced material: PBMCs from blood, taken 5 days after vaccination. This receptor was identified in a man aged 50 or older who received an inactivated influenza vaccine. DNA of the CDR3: TGTGCCACCAGTGATTCCCGGGTCTCAGCAGATACGCAGTATTTT. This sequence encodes CATSDSRVSADTQYF.